The 3 T cell receptor beta chains below all came from one sample that was sequenced in a study of cytotoxic CD8 clonotypes in ibrutinib-treated CLL. Using immunoSEQ multiplex PCR, the repertoire was profiled, and TCRdb retains in-frame clones only, with some absent. Altogether under 200,000 clones are present, 81% being singletons, with the ten largest covering roughly 2%. Material: PBMCs, obtained after 12 months of ibrutinib treatment. The receptors originated from a human donor with chronic lymphocytic leukemia.

The V and J genes are TRBV30 and TRBJ2-7; 7 bases line up with TRBD1. There are 13 residues in the CDR3. J was trimmed by 0 bases and V by 4 bases; bases with no gene match: 3. CDR1 and CDR2 (germline): GTSNPN, SVGIG (reference sequence). This chain's CDR3 is CAWTRGSSYEQYF. CDR3 nucleotide sequence: TGTGCCTGGACCAGGGGGTCCTCCTACGAGCAGTACTTC.

The chain is built from TRBV27 and TRBJ2-5; TRBD2 aligns across 8 bases. The CDR3 loop spans 16 amino acids. The V segment lost 5 bases and the J segment 2 bases; nucleotides outside the gene matches: 10. Germline-derived CDR1 and CDR2 are MNHEY and SMNVEV (reference sequence). This CDR3 reads CASSPQLAGIQETQYF. The CDR3 DNA sequence: TGTGCCAGCAGTCCACAGTTAGCGGGAATACAAGAGACCCAGTACTTC.

This rearrangement joins TRBV19 to TRBJ2-1; D possibly corresponds to TRBD2 (6 bases). Trimming stripped 0 bases from V and 1 base from J, with 10 bases between. Germline CDR1 LNHDA, CDR2 SQIVND (reference sequence). CDR3 length: 16 residues. The CDR3 region has the DNA TGTGCCAGTAGTATAGAGGAGGGAAAGTCCTACAATGAGCAGTTCTTC. It is translated as CASSIEEGKSYNEQFF.